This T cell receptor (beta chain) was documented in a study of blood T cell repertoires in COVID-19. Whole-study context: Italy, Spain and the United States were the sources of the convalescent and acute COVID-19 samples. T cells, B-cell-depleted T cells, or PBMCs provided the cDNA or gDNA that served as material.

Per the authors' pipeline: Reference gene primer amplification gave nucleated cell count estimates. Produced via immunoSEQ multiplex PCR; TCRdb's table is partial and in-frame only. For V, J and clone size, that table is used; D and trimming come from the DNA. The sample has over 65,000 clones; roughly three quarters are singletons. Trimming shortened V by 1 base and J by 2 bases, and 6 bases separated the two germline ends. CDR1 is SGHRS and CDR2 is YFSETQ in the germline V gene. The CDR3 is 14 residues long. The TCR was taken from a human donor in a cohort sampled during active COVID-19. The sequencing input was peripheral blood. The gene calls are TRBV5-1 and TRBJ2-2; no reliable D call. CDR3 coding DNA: TGCGCCAGCAGCTTGACAGTCAACACCGGGGAGCTGTTTTTT. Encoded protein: CASSLTVNTGELFF. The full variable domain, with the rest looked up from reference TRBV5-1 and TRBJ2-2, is KAGVTQTPRYLIKTRGQQVTLSCSPISGHRSVSWYQQTPGQGLQFLFEYFSETQRNKGNFPGRFSGRQFSNSRSEMNVSTLELGDSALYLCASSLTVNTGELFFGEGSRLTVL.